This TCR beta chain was captured in a study of T cell repertoires in cytomegalovirus infection. About the research overall: In public TCR beta signatures, there were indications of both CMV infection and matching HLA type.

This clonotype has ten or more counts. Antigen: not known. Trimming cost V 8 bases and J 1 base, with 14 bases left between them. CDR3 size: 14 residues. Overall study findings and caveats: CMV-specific TCR beta clonotypes restricted by HLA-C were the ones dominating the ex vivo response.

TCRdb re-analysed the reads in MiXCR, keeping a single row per CDR3 protein. The top ten clones hold approximately 19% of a sample with about 280,000 distinct CDR3 sequences, about 20% of them seen once. The rearrangement uses TRBV12-3 or TRBV12-4 and TRBJ1-1, with D uncertain. This clonotype originated in a human donor in good health (CMV status not recorded). Some clones in this sample may be carry-over from other donors' samples. Sequences were derived from cultured PBMCs, sampled from culture after CMV antigen stimulation. CDR3 in DNA: TGTGCCAGCTCTCGGGCGACGACGAACACTGAAGCTTTCTTT. Its protein is CASSRATTNTEAFF.